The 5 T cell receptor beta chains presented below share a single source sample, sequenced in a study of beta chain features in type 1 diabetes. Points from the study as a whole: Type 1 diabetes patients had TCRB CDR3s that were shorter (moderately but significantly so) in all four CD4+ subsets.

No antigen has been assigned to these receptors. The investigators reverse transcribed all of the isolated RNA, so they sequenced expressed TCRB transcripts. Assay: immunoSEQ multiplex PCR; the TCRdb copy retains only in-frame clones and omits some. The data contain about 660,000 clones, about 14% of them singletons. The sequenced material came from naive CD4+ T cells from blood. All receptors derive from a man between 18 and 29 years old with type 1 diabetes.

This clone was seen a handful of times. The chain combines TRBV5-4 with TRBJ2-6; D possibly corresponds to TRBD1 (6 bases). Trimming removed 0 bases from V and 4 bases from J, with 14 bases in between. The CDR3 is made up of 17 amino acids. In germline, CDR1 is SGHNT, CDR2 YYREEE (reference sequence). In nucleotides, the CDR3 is TGTGCCAGCAGCTTGGCTGGCAGGGGAAGCGGGGCCAACGTCCTGACTTTC. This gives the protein CASSLAGRGSGANVLTF.

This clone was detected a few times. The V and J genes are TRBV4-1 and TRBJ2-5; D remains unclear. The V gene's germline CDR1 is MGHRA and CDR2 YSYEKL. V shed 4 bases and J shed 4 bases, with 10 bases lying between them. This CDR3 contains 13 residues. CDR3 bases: TGCGCCAGCAGCCCCCCTCTGCCAGAGACCCAGTACTTC. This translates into CASSPPLPETQYF.

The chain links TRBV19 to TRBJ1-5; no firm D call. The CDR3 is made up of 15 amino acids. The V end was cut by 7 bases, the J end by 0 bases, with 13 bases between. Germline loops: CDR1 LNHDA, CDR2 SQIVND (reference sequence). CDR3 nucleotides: TGTGCCAGTAACCCCTTGAGGAATAGCAATCAGCCCCAGCATTTT. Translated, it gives CASNPLRNSNQPQHF.

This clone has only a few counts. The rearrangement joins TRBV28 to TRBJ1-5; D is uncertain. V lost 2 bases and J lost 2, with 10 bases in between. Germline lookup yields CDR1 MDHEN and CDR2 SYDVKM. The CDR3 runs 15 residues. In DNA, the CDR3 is TGTGCCAGCAGTTTAGACACATGGGGCAATCAGCCCCAGCATTTT. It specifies CASSLDTWGNQPQHF.

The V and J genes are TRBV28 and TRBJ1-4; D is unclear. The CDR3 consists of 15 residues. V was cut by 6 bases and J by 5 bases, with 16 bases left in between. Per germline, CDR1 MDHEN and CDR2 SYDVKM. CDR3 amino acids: CASRPVLGSNEKLFF. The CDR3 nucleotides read TGTGCCAGCAGACCCGTCCTTGGGTCCAATGAAAAACTGTTTTTT.